A selection of T cell receptor beta chains follows, all from one sample in a study of shared clonotypes between healthy human individuals. Generated by immunoSEQ multiplex PCR, the TCRdb table keeps only in-frame clones and is missing some. The sample includes approximately 2.1 million clones, 85% to 95% of them seen just once. The sample taken for sequencing was naive CD4+ T cells from PBMCs. The receptor source for this set is a man between 18 and 35 years old in good health. Some clones in this sample may be carry-over from other donors' samples. CDR3s include the opening cysteine and the closing phenylalanine or tryptophan. Fields, in order: clone size, J gene, CDR3 length, V gene, D gene, CDR3 protein, CDR3 DNA. A D gene is named only where the DNA matches it firmly. For some rows the clone size is stated as once, few or many, or as a class when expanded; others skip it.

>-|TRBJ1-5|13|TRBV7-2|-
CASSLGLRQPQHF
TGTGCCAGCAGCCTAGGGCTCCGACAGCCCCAGCATTTT
>-|TRBJ2-3|15|TRBV2|-
CASSTQGLGTDTQYF
TGTGCCAGCAGTACGCAGGGTCTCGGCACAGATACGCAGTATTTT
>-|TRBJ1-5|16|TRBV18|-
CASSPPSGASNQPQHF
TGTGCCAGCTCACCACCTTCGGGGGCTAGCAATCAGCCCCAGCATTTT
>-|TRBJ2-5|16|TRBV7-6|TRBD2
CASSLVGTSGQETQYF
TGTGCCAGCAGCTTAGTGGGGACTAGCGGCCAAGAGACCCAGTACTTC
>-|TRBJ1-3|15|TRBV6-5|-
CASSYKGTSGNTIYF
TGTGCCAGCAGTTACAAGGGGACCTCTGGAAACACCATATATTTT
>-|TRBJ2-1|12|TRBV19|TRBD2
CASSITSGHILF
TGTGCCAGTAGTATTACTAGCGGCCATATCCTCTTC
>once|TRBJ2-5|14|TRBV5-1|-
CASSFKTGQETQYF
TGCGCCAGCAGCTTCAAGACGGGGCAAGAGACCCAGTACTTC
>-|TRBJ1-5|14|TRBV18|-
CASSPGGSNQPQHF
TGTGCCAGCTCACCGGGAGGCAGCAATCAGCCCCAGCATTTT
>-|TRBJ2-7|15|TRBV6-6|-
CASSTRGKYSYEQYF
TGTGCCAGCAGTACTAGGGGGAAGTACTCCTACGAGCAGTACTTC
>-|TRBJ1-1|15|TRBV19|-
CASSSRGGDGTEAFF
TGTGCCAGTAGTTCTAGAGGAGGGGACGGCACTGAAGCTTTCTTT
>-|TRBJ1-2|12|TRBV6-6|-
CASSSNNYGYTF
TGTGCCAGCAGCTCAAATAACTATGGCTACACCTTC
>-|TRBJ2-7|14|TRBV5-4|TRBD1
CASSRQGGSYEQYF
TGTGCCAGCAGCCGACAGGGGGGGTCCTACGAGCAGTACTTC
>-|TRBJ2-1|14|TRBV6-4|-
CASSREGGRNEQFF
TGTGCCAGCAGTAGGGAGGGGGGGCGCAATGAGCAGTTCTTC
>-|TRBJ2-1|14|TRBV28|TRBD1
CASSVGTGIYEQFF
TGTGCCAGCAGCGTCGGGACAGGGATATATGAGCAGTTCTTC
>-|TRBJ2-3|13|TRBV10-3|-
CAISDRVEDTQYF
TGTGCCATCAGTGACAGGGTTGAAGATACGCAGTATTTT
>-|TRBJ1-1|19|TRBV18|TRBD1
CASSPRSSRDRGPVGGAFF
TGTGCCAGCTCACCGAGAAGTTCCCGGGACAGGGGGCCCGTCGGGGGAGCTTTCTTT
>-|TRBJ2-5|12|TRBV7-9|-
CASSLSKETQYF
TGTGCCAGCAGCTTATCAAAAGAGACCCAGTACTTC
>-|TRBJ2-1|16|TRBV28|TRBD2
CASSPLAGGPYNEQFF
TGTGCCAGCAGTCCTCTAGCGGGAGGGCCGTACAATGAGCAGTTCTTC
>-|TRBJ1-4|18|TRBV2|-
CASSEGLGSTTTNEKLFF
TGTGCCAGCAGTGAAGGGTTGGGAAGTACCACAACTAATGAAAAACTGTTTTTT
>-|TRBJ2-7|13|TRBV7-3|-
CASSSGQNYEQYF
TGTGCCAGCAGCTCCGGACAGAACTACGAGCAGTACTTC
>-|TRBJ2-1|12|TRBV6-1|-
CASRWSLNEQFF
TGTGCCAGCAGGTGGAGTCTCAATGAGCAGTTCTTC
>once|TRBJ1-2|14|TRBV18|TRBD1
CASSWDRRDYGYTF
TGTGCCAGCTCATGGGACAGGAGGGACTATGGCTACACCTTC
>-|TRBJ2-3|16|TRBV5-1|-
CASSEKGFTSTDTQYF
TGCGCCAGCAGCGAGAAAGGCTTCACTAGCACAGATACGCAGTATTTT
>-|TRBJ2-7|15|TRBV4-1|-
CASSQDPRETYEQYF
TGCGCCAGCAGCCAAGATCCCCGCGAAACCTACGAGCAGTACTTC
>-|TRBJ1-1|11|TRBV18|-
CASSQITEAFF
TGTGCCAGCTCACAAATAACTGAAGCTTTCTTT
>few|TRBJ2-6|17|TRBV7-9|-
CASSPDRPWAGANVLTF
TGTGCCAGCAGCCCCGACAGGCCGTGGGCTGGGGCCAACGTCCTGACTTTC